A selection of T cell receptor beta chains follows, all from one sample in a study of blood T cell repertoires in COVID-19. Generated by immunoSEQ multiplex PCR, the TCRdb table keeps only in-frame clones and is missing some. This sample yields nearly 200,000 clones, of which roughly 90% are seen a single time; 0.78% belongs to the top ten. Sequenced: peripheral blood. The receptors here all came from a woman aged 70-85 years with acute or convalescent COVID-19. The CDR3 runs from the conserved cysteine through the conserved F or W. D genes are given only for firm matches. Not every row has a clone size; where given, it reads once, few, many or a size class.

clone size | J gene | V gene | D gene | CDR3 protein | CDR3 DNA
. | TRBJ1-1 | TRBV6-4 | . | CASSDWRANTEAFF | TGTGCCAGCAGTGACTGGCGGGCGAACACTGAAGCTTTCTTT
. | TRBJ2-3 | TRBV28 | TRBD2 | CASSPPRPPSGGLSTDTQYF | TGTGCCAGCAGTCCCCCTCGTCCTCCTAGCGGGGGCCTTAGCACAGATACGCAGTATTTT
. | TRBJ2-1 | TRBV7-9 | TRBD2 | CASSGRGGPDNEQFF | TGTGCCAGCAGCGGCCGGGGAGGGCCGGACAATGAGCAGTTCTTC
. | TRBJ2-7 | TRBV7-6 | . | CASSLAGRYEQYF | TGTGCCAGCAGCTTGGCGGGCCGGTACGAGCAGTACTTC
few | TRBJ2-3 | TRBV7-6 | TRBD2 | CASSRTSGGPTDTQYF | TGTGCCAGCAGCCGGACTAGCGGGGGGCCCACAGATACGCAGTATTTT
. | TRBJ2-6 | TRBV5-6 | . | CASTLTGANVLTF | TGTGCCAGCACCCTAACCGGGGCCAACGTCCTGACTTTC
. | TRBJ2-1 | TRBV19 | . | CASSPRTRSYNEQFF | TGTGCCAGTAGTCCAAGGACTCGCTCCTACAATGAGCAGTTCTTC
. | TRBJ2-7 | TRBV19 | . | CASSDSYEQYF | TGTGCCAGTAGTGACAGCTACGAGCAGTACTTC
once | TRBJ1-1 | TRBV25-1 | . | CATSTGGSEAFF | TGTGCCACCTCAACGGGAGGGTCTGAAGCTTTCTTT
. | TRBJ1-6 | TRBV28 | TRBD1 | CASRPDREWVISSPLHF | TGTGCCAGCAGACCGGACAGGGAATGGGTCATAAGTTCACCCCTCCACTTT
. | TRBJ1-5 | TRBV20-1 | TRBD1 | CSASQVGTGILNQPQHF | TGCAGTGCTAGTCAGGTCGGGACAGGGATCTTAAATCAGCCCCAGCATTTT
. | TRBJ1-5 | TRBV6-1 | . | CASSEQGSNQPQHF | TGTGCCAGCAGTGAACAGGGGAGCAATCAGCCCCAGCATTTT
. | TRBJ1-5 | TRBV18 | . | CASSPGRDQPQHF | TGTGCCAGCTCACCGGGTCGGGATCAGCCCCAGCATTTT
. | TRBJ1-2 | TRBV9 | . | CASSVGGAYGYTF | TGTGCCAGCAGCGTAGGGGGCGCCTATGGCTACACCTTC
. | TRBJ2-2 | TRBV29-1 | TRBD2 | CSVAMTSGNTGELFF | TGCAGCGTCGCAATGACTAGCGGGAATACCGGGGAGCTGTTTTTT
. | TRBJ2-7 | TRBV7-9 | TRBD1 | CASSWTAGTGGSEQYF | TGTGCCAGCAGCTGGACTGCCGGGACAGGGGGCTCCGAGCAGTACTTC
. | TRBJ2-7 | TRBV5-4 | . | CASSLTSGSYEQYF | TGTGCCAGCAGCTTGACTAGTGGGTCCTACGAGCAGTACTTC
. | TRBJ2-6 | TRBV19 | . | CASTSVRTGSGANVLTF | .
. | TRBJ2-1 | TRBV19 | TRBD2 | CASRGLAGSFIFF | TGTGCCAGTAGGGGACTAGCGGGATCTTTCATATTCTTC
. | TRBJ1-5 | TRBV19 | . | CASRMDRTYNQPQHF | TGTGCCAGTAGGATGGACAGAACTTACAATCAGCCCCAGCATTTT
. | TRBJ1-5 | TRBV12-5 | . | CASGFGQHNQPQHF | TGTGCTAGTGGTTTTGGACAGCACAATCAGCCCCAGCATTTT
few | TRBJ2-2 | TRBV28 | . | CASSAGGGAGELFF | TGTGCCAGCAGCGCAGGGGGAGGTGCCGGGGAGCTGTTTTTT
. | TRBJ1-6 | TRBV11-2 | . | CASSLVLTADSPLHF | TGTGCCAGCAGCTTAGTTCTGACAGCAGATTCACCCCTCCACTTT
. | TRBJ2-3 | TRBV19 | . | CASSIGGGVRTDTQYF | TGTGCCAGTAGTATAGGGGGAGGAGTGCGCACAGATACGCAGTATTTT
. | TRBJ2-7 | TRBV27 | TRBD1 | CASSPTLGTGGFYEQYF | TGTGCCAGCAGTCCCACCCTCGGGACAGGGGGCTTCTACGAGCAGTACTTC
. | TRBJ1-1 | TRBV6-5 | . | CASSTGVGTEAFF | TGTGCCAGCAGTACCGGGGTTGGCACTGAAGCTTTCTTT
. | TRBJ1-1 | TRBV7-2 | TRBD1 | CASSPTGANTEAFF | TGTGCCAGCAGCCCGACAGGGGCGAACACTGAAGCTTTCTTT
. | TRBJ2-3 | TRBV7-9 | TRBD1 | CASSLREGQGKDTQYF | TGTGCCAGCAGCTTACGAGAGGGACAGGGTAAAGATACGCAGTATTTT
. | TRBJ2-1 | TRBV18 | TRBD1 | CASSGTGSEQFF | TGTGCCAGCTCCGGGACAGGGAGTGAGCAGTTCTTC
few | TRBJ1-6 | TRBV5-1 | . | CASSLIANNSPLHF | TGCGCCAGCAGCTTAATCGCTAATAATTCACCCCTCCACTTT
many | TRBJ1-6 | TRBV27 | TRBD1 | CASQGQGGSPLHF | TGTGCCAGCCAGGGACAGGGAGGCTCACCCCTCCACTTT
. | TRBJ2-5 | TRBV5-1 | . | CASRLAGDETQYF | TGCGCCAGCAGACTTGCAGGGGACGAGACCCAGTACTTC
. | TRBJ1-2 | TRBV5-6 | . | CASSFYSRAGGYTF | TGTGCCAGCAGCTTTTACTCCCGCGCGGGCGGCTACACCTTC
once | TRBJ1-1 | TRBV18 | . | CASSPRQATEAFF | TGTGCCAGCTCACCACGACAGGCCACTGAAGCTTTCTTT
. | TRBJ1-6 | TRBV7-9 | . | CASSLGQTSPLHF | TGTGCCAGCAGCTTAGGACAGACCTCACCCCTCCACTTT
. | TRBJ1-5 | TRBV4-2 | . | CASSQDVEWNQPQHF | TGTGCCAGCAGCCAAGACGTAGAGTGGAATCAGCCCCAGCATTTT
. | TRBJ2-3 | TRBV18 | . | CASSPLGATDTQYF | TGTGCCAGCTCACCCCTAGGAGCGACAGATACGCAGTATTTT
. | TRBJ2-1 | TRBV2 | TRBD2 | CASSYGLEEFF | TGTGCCAGCAGTTACGGACTAGAGGAATTCTTC
. | TRBJ1-4 | TRBV28 | TRBD1 | CASSRTGGGEKLFF | TGTGCCAGCAGCCGGACAGGGGGCGGAGAAAAACTGTTTTTT
few | TRBJ1-2 | TRBV29-1 | . | CSVAPDTAYGYTF | TGCAGCGTTGCCCCGGACACGGCCTATGGCTACACCTTC
. | TRBJ2-1 | TRBV5-6 | . | CASKFFEQNEQFF | TGTGCCAGCAAGTTTTTCGAACAGAATGAGCAGTTCTTC
. | TRBJ1-1 | TRBV4-2 | . | CASSHGESGTEAFF | TGTGCCAGCAGCCATGGAGAGAGCGGGACTGAAGCTTTCTTT
. | TRBJ1-1 | TRBV7-2 | . | CASSLQLRGAEAFF | TGTGCCAGCAGCTTACAATTACGGGGGGCTGAAGCTTTCTTT
once | TRBJ1-1 | TRBV28 | TRBD1 | CASSRSRTGRTEAFF | TGTGCCAGCAGTCGATCACGGACAGGGAGGACTGAAGCTTTCTTT
. | TRBJ1-1 | TRBV5-1 | TRBD1 | CASSLGQGMNTEAFF | TGCGCCAGCAGCTTGGGACAGGGAATGAACACTGAAGCTTTCTTT
. | TRBJ1-2 | TRBV29-1 | . | CSVEEGRVRGYTF | TGCAGCGTTGAAGAGGGGAGGGTTCGTGGCTACACCTTC
. | TRBJ2-1 | TRBV6-5 | TRBD2 | CASIQPLAGGNEQFF | TGTGCCAGCATCCAACCACTAGCGGGGGGGAATGAGCAGTTCTTC
. | TRBJ1-2 | TRBV24-1 | TRBD1 | CATSDRQGYYGYTF | TGTGCCACCAGTGACAGACAGGGTTACTATGGCTACACCTTC
. | TRBJ1-2 | TRBV7-2 | . | CASSVQEGSSYTF | TGTGCCAGCAGTGTACAGGAGGGTAGTAGCTACACCTTC